The next 30 T cell receptor beta chains were all read from a single sample in a study of CD8+CD57+ T cells in acquired aplastic anemia. Profiling of TCR beta VDJ combinations and CDR3 sequences used genomic DNA as template. One entry per CDR3 protein results from TCRdb running MiXCR on the reads. The table shows 90,000 to 130,000 distinct CDR3 sequences, with about half occurring only once. Specimen: sorted CD4+, CD8+, or CD8+CD57+ T cells (not recorded which) from PBMCs. These receptors were obtained from a human donor in good health, serving as a control.

This clonotype was picked up a small number of times. The chain is built from TRBV2 and TRBJ2-7; D call uncertain. Germline V gene lookup returns CDR1 SNHLY and CDR2 FYNNEI. The V and J ends lost 4 bases and 0 bases respectively, with 7 bases between them. The CDR3 consists of 13 residues. This chain's CDR3 is CASSGRNSYEQYF. CDR3 DNA: TGTGCCAGCAGTGGACGGAACTCCTACGAGCAGTACTTC.

As concerns this clonotype: This sequence may be a read error, since a much larger clone differs from it by one base. The gene calls are TRBV2 and TRBJ2-7; 8 bases are shared with TRBD1. Germline V gene lookup returns CDR1 SNHLY and CDR2 FYNNEI. This CDR3 region has 16 residues. CDR3 loop: CASSDEADRAGYEKYF. The CDR3 DNA follows: TGTGCCAGCAGTGACGAGGCGGACAGGGCCGGCTACGAGAAGTACTTC.

This clonotype was seen a few times. Being one base from a much bigger clone, this may be a read error. The CDR3 ends on some other residue instead of the conserved phenylalanine or tryptophan, so this is likely a read error. The J gene is TRBJ1-2, the V gene TRBV3-1; D might be TRBD1 (5 bases). V lost 3 bases and J lost 4, with 15 bases in between. The germline CDR1 and CDR2 sequences are LGHDT and YNNKEL (reference sequence). The CDR3 totals 15 residues. The CDR3 loop is CASSHPQGNLYGYTL. DNA of the CDR3: TGTGCCAGCAGCCACCCTCAGGGAAACCTCTATGGCTACACCCTC.

In its sample, this clonotype was seen a few times. In DNA, the CDR3 is TGTGCCAGCAGCTTAGACGGGGCAGGGGGTATCAATCAGCCCCAGCATTTT. Amino acid sequence: CASSLDGAGGINQPQHF. The rearrangement links TRBV11-2 to TRBJ1-5, with 7 bases identical to TRBD1. After removal of 0 bases from V and 3 bases from J, the junction contained 8 bases not matched to a gene. The CDR3 length is 17 residues. Germline-derived CDR1 and CDR2 are SGHAT and FQNNGV.

This clonotype was seen many times. This sequence joins TRBV9 and TRBJ2-3; 9 nucleotides line up with TRBD2. V dropped 2 bases and J dropped 0; count of bases not matched to a gene: 1. The germline V gene encodes CDR1 SGDLS and CDR2 YYNGEE. The CDR3 spans 15 residues. The CDR3: CASSVSGGSTDTQYF. The CDR3 DNA is TGTGCCAGCAGCGTCAGCGGGGGGAGCACAGATACGCAGTATTTT. Full variable domain (remainder filled in from reference TRBV9 and TRBJ2-3): DSGVTQTPKHLITATGQRVTLRCSPRSGDLSVYWYQQSLDQGLQFLIQYYNGEERAKGNILERFSAQQFPDLHSELNLSSLELGDSALYFCASSVSGGSTDTQYFGPGTRLTVL.

This clonotype has at least ten counts. This chain connects TRBV6-4 to TRBJ1-2; 10 nucleotides align to TRBD1. The CDR3 consists of 14 residues. Germline CDR1 reads MRHNA; CDR2 reads SNTAGT. Germline trimming cut 2 bases from V and 8 bases from J; bases unmatched to any gene: 5. CDR3 sequence (DNA): TGTGCCAGCAGTGACGGGACAGGGGCGCAGGGCTACACCTTC. Its protein product is CASSDGTGAQGYTF.

The chain has TRBV25-1 and TRBJ2-3, with D tentatively TRBD1 or TRBD2 (5 bases each). V lost 1 base and J lost 0, with 11 bases in between. The CDR3 spans 16 residues. The germline V gene has CDR1 MGHDK and CDR2 SYGVNS. CDR3 coding DNA: TGTGCCAGCAGTGAATTTGCTGGGGGAAGCACAGATACGCAGTATTTT. Its protein product is CASSEFAGGSTDTQYF.

As to this clonotype: A much larger clonotype is one base distant, so this may be a read error. The chain is built from TRBV25-1 and TRBJ2-7; D is perhaps TRBD2 (7 bases). The germline V gene encodes CDR1 MGHDK and CDR2 SYGVNS. The germline V and J ends were trimmed by 8 bases and 2 bases, with 16 bases remaining between them. CDR3 length: 14 residues. The CDR3 loop is CASGGGGAPYEQYF. CDR3 DNA sequence: TGTGCCAGCGGTGGGGGGGGCGCACCCTACGAGCAGTACTTC.

This clonotype came up many times. The CDR3 coding sequence is TGTGCCACCAGTGACCCCAACAGGGGCTACGAGCAGTACTTC. Its translation: CATSDPNRGYEQYF. The rearrangement links TRBV24-1 to TRBJ2-7; 7 nucleotides align to TRBD1. From germline, CDR1 is KGHDR and CDR2 SFDVKD. Unmatched junction bases numbered 5, after V lost 4 bases and J lost 3 bases. This CDR3 contains 14 residues.

As DNA, the CDR3 is TGCGCCAGCAGCCAAGAAAACCCGATGCGCTATGGCTACACCTTC. As protein: CASSQENPMRYGYTF. The chain uses TRBV4-1 and TRBJ1-2; D is uncertain. The CDR3 has 15 amino acids. The V gene lost 0 bases and the J gene lost 4 bases, with 12 bases spanning the gap. Germline CDR1 reads MGHRA; CDR2 reads YSYEKL.

The CDR3 DNA is TGTGCCAGCAGCCAAGGTCCAAGCTACACCTTC. Protein sequence: CASSQGPSYTF. J is TRBJ1-2 and V is TRBV14; D call uncertain. Looked up from germline, CDR1 is SGHDN and CDR2 is FVKESK. V dropped 1 base and J dropped 9 bases, with 6 bases sitting between them. The CDR3 spans 11 residues.

This clonotype was recorded at least ten times. This chain connects TRBV10-3 to TRBJ2-7, with TRBD1 identical over 8 bases. The CDR3 runs to 13 residues. CDR1 and CDR2 (germline): ENHRY, SYGVKD. V shed 10 bases, J shed 0 bases, and the junction held 5 bases outside the gene matches. The CDR3 is CASTGTGSYEQYF. The CDR3 nucleotides are TGTGCCAGTACCGGGACAGGCTCCTACGAGCAGTACTTC.

This clonotype was found many times. This sequence joins TRBV13 and TRBJ2-6; D is tentatively TRBD1 or TRBD2 (7 bases each). The CDR3 runs to 16 residues. Germline V lookup: CDR1 PRHDT, CDR2 FYEKMQ (reference sequence). V lost 5 bases and J lost 0, with 11 bases in between. The CDR3 DNA is TGTGCCAGCAGCCCAGGGGGGGACTCTGGGGCCAACGTCCTGACTTTC. It yields the protein CASSPGGDSGANVLTF.

The chain is built from TRBV20-1 and TRBJ1-4; tentative D call: TRBD1 (6 bases). Trimming left V 3 bases short and J 7 bases short, with 15 bases between. The CDR3 has 14 residues. Germline V gene sequence: CDR1 DFQATT, CDR2 SNEGSKA (reference sequence). CDR3 region: CSASAGGAGEKLFF. In DNA, the CDR3 is TGCAGTGCTAGTGCCGGGGGCGCGGGTGAAAAACTGTTTTTT.

The rearrangement joins TRBV11-1 to TRBJ2-3; the match to TRBD2 covers 10 bases. After removal of 8 bases from V and 6 bases from J, the junction contained 11 bases not matched to a gene. The CDR3 runs 15 residues. CDR1 SGHAT and CDR2 FQDESV come from the germline V gene (reference sequence). CDR3 protein: CASRPTAGGQDTQYF. DNA for the CDR3: TGTGCCAGCCGCCCGACAGCGGGGGGGCAGGATACGCAGTATTTT.

This clonotype was seen many times. This chain connects TRBV30 to TRBJ2-2, with D possibly TRBD1 on 5 matching bases. CDR3 size: 12 residues. V was cut by 2 bases and J by 8 bases, with 9 bases left in between. Looked up from germline, CDR1 is GTSNPN and CDR2 is SVGIG (reference sequence). The CDR3 here is CAWSRGMGELFF. The CDR3 region has the DNA TGTGCCTGGAGTAGGGGTATGGGGGAGCTGTTTTTT.

Details on this clonotype: This clone may be a read error of a much larger clone one base away. The chain joins TRBV5-5 to TRBJ1-2; TRBD1 matches 9 bases. The CDR3 loop spans 14 amino acids. Germline CDR1 is SGHKS and CDR2 is YYEKEE (reference sequence). CDR3 bases: TGTGCCGGCAGGTCCGGGACAGGGATCTCTGGCTACACCTTC. This encodes CAGRSGTGISGYTF.

The rearrangement uses TRBV19 and TRBJ2-5; TRBD2 matches at 14 bases. The CDR3 extends over 17 amino acids. Germline V gene data show CDR1 as LNHDA and CDR2 as SQIVND (reference sequence). V lost 3 bases to trimming and J lost 5 bases; unmatched junction nucleotides: 8. The CDR3 region has the DNA TGTGCCAGTAGTATCGGGACGGGACTAGCGGGGGCCGAGACCCAGTACTTC. The encoded protein is CASSIGTGLAGAETQYF.

The J gene is TRBJ2-3, the V gene TRBV15; D possibly corresponds to TRBD2 (6 bases). CDR3 length equals 13 residues. Germline V lookup: CDR1 LNHNV, CDR2 YYDKDF (reference sequence). The ends were cut back, 8 bases at V and 10 bases at J, with 19 bases in the middle. CDR3 region: CATGGDRGGSQYF. DNA for the CDR3: TGTGCCACCGGAGGGGACCGTGGCGGTTCGCAGTATTTT.

With regard to this clonotype: A read error is likely, as this CDR3 ends without the conserved phenylalanine or tryptophan. The DNA is omitted, as the CDR3 cannot be located on it reliably, and the CDR3 follows TCRdb's listing. The V and J genes are TRBV7-3 and TRBJ1-1. The CDR3 is 8 residues long, counting both termini. The germline V gene has CDR1 SGHTA and CDR2 FQGTGA. The CDR3 is CASSRRDS.

This clonotype was counted ten times or more. This sequence joins TRBV10-3 and TRBJ2-4; maybe TRBD1 (6 bases). The V and J ends lost 4 bases and 2 bases respectively, with 12 bases between them. Germline CDR1 ENHRY, CDR2 SYGVKD. The CDR3 is 15 residues long. The CDR3 DNA reads TGTGCCATCAGTGCGGCAGGGGCACCCAAAAACATTCAGTACTTC. Its protein is CAISAAGAPKNIQYF.

CDR3 sequence (DNA): TGCAGCGGCGGACAGGGTAGCACTGAAGCTTTCTTT. Protein sequence: CSGGQGSTEAFF. This chain connects TRBV29-1 to TRBJ1-1, with 8 bases aligning to TRBD1. The CDR3 is 12 residues long. V lost 7 bases and J lost 4; bases outside the gene matches: 5. Germline V gene lookup returns CDR1 SQVTM and CDR2 ANQGSEA.

This clonotype showed up many times. The V call is TRBV19, the J call TRBJ1-5; D unresolved. CDR1 and CDR2 (germline): LNHDA, SQIVND (reference sequence). Trimming pared 3 bases from V and 10 bases from J, leaving 13 bases between. The CDR3 contains 13 residues. In nucleotides, the CDR3 is TGTGCCAGTAGTATGATACCGGGGAGTCCCCAGCATTTT. Translated: CASSMIPGSPQHF.

CDR3 DNA sequence: TGTGCCAGCAGCCACTCTAACAATTCACCCCTCCACTTT. It codes for CASSHSNNSPLHF. The chain couples TRBV14 to TRBJ1-6, with D uncertain. CDR1 is SGHDN, CDR2 FVKESK, per germline. Trimming stripped 3 bases from V and 7 bases from J, with 7 bases between. The CDR3 is 13 residues long.

V usage is TRBV11-2 and J usage is TRBJ2-2; either TRBD1 or TRBD2 may supply D (5 bases each). The CDR3 is made up of 16 amino acids. Germline CDR1 reads SGHAT; CDR2 reads FQNNGV. Trimming left V 4 bases short and J 4 bases short, with 16 bases between. CDR3 in amino acids: CASSSGPTGVTGELFF. The CDR3 nucleotides are TGTGCCAGCAGCTCGGGACCCACAGGCGTCACCGGGGAGCTGTTTTTT.

As regards this clonotype: A much larger clonotype is one base distant, so this may be a read error. The chain couples TRBV3-1 to TRBJ1-6; D unresolved. This CDR3 region has 19 residues. Trimming left V 3 bases short and J 2 bases short, with 20 bases between. Germline assignment: CDR1 LGHDT and CDR2 YNNKEL (reference sequence). CDR3 amino acids: CASSQTLGRPNPYNSPLHF. The CDR3 DNA reads TGTGCCAGCAGCCAGACCTTAGGACGGCCGAACCCCTATAATTCACCCCTCCACTTT.

The chain carries TRBV15 and TRBJ2-7; TRBD1 matches at 9 bases. The CDR3 sequence is 16 residues long. The ends lost 4 bases at V and 3 bases at J; junction bases unmatched: 10. Germline V gene lookup returns CDR1 LNHNV and CDR2 YYDKDF (reference sequence). CDR3 sequence reads: CATSIDGTGQNYEQYF. CDR3 DNA: TGTGCCACCAGCATCGACGGGACAGGGCAGAACTACGAGCAGTACTTC.

This clonotype turned up a few times. The chain combines TRBV27 with TRBJ2-1, with 12 bases lining up with TRBD2. This CDR3 is built from 14 residues. Germline V gives CDR1 MNHEY, CDR2 SMNVEV (reference sequence). After removal of 6 bases from V and 6 bases from J, the junction contained 3 bases not matched to a gene. The CDR3 sequence is CASSPGLAGNEQFF. CDR3 sequence (DNA): TGTGCCAGCAGCCCGGGACTAGCGGGCAATGAGCAGTTCTTC.

Regarding this clonotype: This likely comes from a read error, as the CDR3 has no conserved phenylalanine or tryptophan at its end. V and J are TRBV10-2 and TRBJ2-7; possibly TRBD1 or TRBD2 for D (5 bases each). Germline CDR1 WSHSY, CDR2 SAAADI. This CDR3 contains 12 residues. The CDR3 spells CASTGTSYEQYL. The CDR3 DNA sequence: TGCGCTAGCACGGGGACCTCCTACGAGCAGTACCTC.

J is TRBJ2-7 and V is TRBV24-1, with 11 nucleotides matching TRBD1. Trimming at V came to 11 bases and at J to 7 bases, leaving 6 bases not matched to a gene. The CDR3 sequence is 12 residues long. Per germline, CDR1 KGHDR and CDR2 SFDVKD. CDR3 loop: CARGQGGPEQYF. CDR3 coding DNA: TGTGCCAGGGGACAGGGGGGGCCGGAGCAGTACTTC.